This is a list of T cell receptor beta chains from one sample in a study of T cells in tuberculosis. Clones were read by immunoSEQ multiplex PCR, and TCRdb kept only the in-frame ones, dropping some. The table records roughly 41,000 clones, almost 95% of them present only once. Sequenced sample: PBMCs. The receptors were sampled from a donor aged 10-35 years with latent tuberculosis or without tuberculosis infection. Some clones in this sample may be carry-over from other donors' samples. Both conserved end residues are part of each CDR3. D genes are given only for firm matches. Where a row states a size, it is once, few, many or the class of an expanded clone; other rows omit it.

cdr3_aa cdr3_nt v_call d_call clone_size j_call
CASSFRGGPVTDTQYF TGTGCCAGCAGTTTTCGCGGGGGGCCCGTCACAGATACGCAGTATTTT TRBV27 TRBD2 . TRBJ2-3
CASSAGTSWNTGELFF TGTGCCAGCAGCGCCGGGACTAGCTGGAACACCGGGGAGCTGTTTTTT TRBV9 TRBD2 . TRBJ2-2
CASSLTGRDYGYTF TGTGCCAGCAGCTTGACAGGGAGAGACTATGGCTACACCTTC TRBV27 TRBD1 once TRBJ1-2
CASSKGGNQPQHF TGTGCCAGCAGCAAAGGGGGCAATCAGCCCCAGCATTTT TRBV7-2 . . TRBJ1-5
CASSFRQGGNSPLHF TGTGCCAGCAGCTTCAGACAGGGCGGTAATTCACCCCTCCACTTT TRBV11-2 TRBD1 . TRBJ1-6
CASSQTTSGDSTDTQYF TGCGCCAGCAGCCAAACGACTAGCGGGGATAGCACAGATACGCAGTATTTT TRBV4-3 TRBD2 . TRBJ2-3
CATSRPGTERSNQPQHF TGTGCCACCAGCAGACCCGGGACAGAAAGGAGCAATCAGCCCCAGCATTTT TRBV15 TRBD1 . TRBJ1-5
CSVEETGGDTQYF TGCAGCGTTGAAGAAACAGGCGGTGATACGCAGTATTTT TRBV29-1 . once TRBJ2-3
CASGLGQGTETQYF TGTGCTAGTGGTCTCGGACAGGGGACCGAGACCCAGTACTTC TRBV12-5 TRBD1 . TRBJ2-5
CASTQGGEAFF TGTGCCAGCACCCAGGGGGGTGAAGCTTTCTTT TRBV6-5 TRBD1 . TRBJ1-1
CASSEGPPGQGGFRSNQPQHF TGTGCCAGCAGTGAAGGCCCTCCGGGACAGGGGGGTTTTAGAAGCAATCAGCCCCAGCATTTT TRBV6-1 TRBD1 . TRBJ1-5
CASSSAPASDTQYF TGTGCCAGCAGCTCGGCGCCCGCTAGCGATACGCAGTATTTT TRBV7-3 . . TRBJ2-3
CASSRTGFNYGYTF TGTGCCAGCAGCCGGACAGGGTTTAACTATGGCTACACCTTC TRBV7-2 TRBD1 . TRBJ1-2
CAWRIPGQPHYGYTF TGTGCCTGGAGGATTCCGGGACAACCACACTATGGCTACACCTTC TRBV30 . . TRBJ1-2
CASSQTGVKNIQYF TGTGCCAGCAGCCAGACAGGGGTAAAAAACATTCAGTACTTC TRBV6-5 TRBD1 . TRBJ2-4
CASSYSIAGAGELFF TGTGCCAGCAGTTACTCGATCGCGGGGGCCGGGGAGCTGTTTTTT TRBV6-6 TRBD2 . TRBJ2-2
CASSADRGQWVNTEAFF TGTGCCAGCAGCGCAGACAGGGGGCAGTGGGTGAACACTGAAGCTTTCTTT TRBV11-2 TRBD1 . TRBJ1-1
CASRRGQDNEQFF TGTGCCAGCAGGCGCGGACAGGACAATGAGCAGTTCTTC TRBV11-1 TRBD1 . TRBJ2-1